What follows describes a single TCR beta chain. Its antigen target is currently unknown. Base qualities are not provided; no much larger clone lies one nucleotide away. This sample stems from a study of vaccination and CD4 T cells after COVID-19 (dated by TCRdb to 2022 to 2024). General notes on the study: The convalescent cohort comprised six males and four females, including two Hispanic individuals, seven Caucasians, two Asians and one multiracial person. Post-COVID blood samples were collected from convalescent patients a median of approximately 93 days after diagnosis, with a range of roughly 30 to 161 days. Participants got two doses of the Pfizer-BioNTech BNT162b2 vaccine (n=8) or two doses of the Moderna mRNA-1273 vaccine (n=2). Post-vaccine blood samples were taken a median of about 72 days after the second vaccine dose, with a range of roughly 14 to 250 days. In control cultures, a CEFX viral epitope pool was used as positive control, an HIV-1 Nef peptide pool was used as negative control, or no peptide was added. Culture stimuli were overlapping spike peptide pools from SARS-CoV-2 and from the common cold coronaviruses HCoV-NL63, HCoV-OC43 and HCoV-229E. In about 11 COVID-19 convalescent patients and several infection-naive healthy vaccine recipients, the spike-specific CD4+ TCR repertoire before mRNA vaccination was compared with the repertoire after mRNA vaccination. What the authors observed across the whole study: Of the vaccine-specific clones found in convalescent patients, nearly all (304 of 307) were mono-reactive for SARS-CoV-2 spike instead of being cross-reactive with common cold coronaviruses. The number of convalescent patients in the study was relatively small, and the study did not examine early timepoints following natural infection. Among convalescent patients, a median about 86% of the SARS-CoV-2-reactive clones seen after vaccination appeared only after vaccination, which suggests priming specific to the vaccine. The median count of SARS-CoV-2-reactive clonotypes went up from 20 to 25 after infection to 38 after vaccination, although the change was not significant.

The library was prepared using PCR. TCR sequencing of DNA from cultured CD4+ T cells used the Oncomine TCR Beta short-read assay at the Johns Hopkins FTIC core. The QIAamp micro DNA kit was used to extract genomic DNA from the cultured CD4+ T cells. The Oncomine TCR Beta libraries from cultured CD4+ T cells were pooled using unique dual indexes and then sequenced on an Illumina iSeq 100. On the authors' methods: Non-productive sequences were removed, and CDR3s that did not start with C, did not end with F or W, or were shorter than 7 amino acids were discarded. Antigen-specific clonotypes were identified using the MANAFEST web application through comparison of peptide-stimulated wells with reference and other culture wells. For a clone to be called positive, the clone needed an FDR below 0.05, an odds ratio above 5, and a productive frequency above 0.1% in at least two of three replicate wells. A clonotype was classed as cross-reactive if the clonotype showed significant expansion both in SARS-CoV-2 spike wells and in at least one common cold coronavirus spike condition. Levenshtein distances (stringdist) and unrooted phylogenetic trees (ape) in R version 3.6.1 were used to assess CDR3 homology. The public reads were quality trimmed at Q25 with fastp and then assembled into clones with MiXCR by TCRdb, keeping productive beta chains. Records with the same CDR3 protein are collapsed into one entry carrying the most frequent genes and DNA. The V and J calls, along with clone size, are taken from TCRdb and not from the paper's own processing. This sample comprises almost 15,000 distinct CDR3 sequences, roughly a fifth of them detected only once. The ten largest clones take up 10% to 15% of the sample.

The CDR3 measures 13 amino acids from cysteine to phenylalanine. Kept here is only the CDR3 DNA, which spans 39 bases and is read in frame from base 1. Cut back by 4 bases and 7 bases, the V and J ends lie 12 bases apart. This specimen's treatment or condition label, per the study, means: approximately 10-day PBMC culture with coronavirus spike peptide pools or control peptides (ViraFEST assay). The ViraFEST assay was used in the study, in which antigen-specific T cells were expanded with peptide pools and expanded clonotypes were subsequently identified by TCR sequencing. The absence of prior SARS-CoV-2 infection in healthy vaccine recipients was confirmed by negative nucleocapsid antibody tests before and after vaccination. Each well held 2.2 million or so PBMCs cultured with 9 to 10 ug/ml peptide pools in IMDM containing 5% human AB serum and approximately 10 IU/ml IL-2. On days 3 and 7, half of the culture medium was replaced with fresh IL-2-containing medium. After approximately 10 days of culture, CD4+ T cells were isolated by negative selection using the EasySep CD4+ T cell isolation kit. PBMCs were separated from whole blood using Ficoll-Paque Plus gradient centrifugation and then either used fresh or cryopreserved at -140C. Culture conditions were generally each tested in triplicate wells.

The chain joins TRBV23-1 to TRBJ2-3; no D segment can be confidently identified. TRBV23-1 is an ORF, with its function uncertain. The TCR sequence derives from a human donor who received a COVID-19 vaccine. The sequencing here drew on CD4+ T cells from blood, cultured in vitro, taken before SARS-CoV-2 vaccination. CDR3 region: CASSPGGSHTQYF. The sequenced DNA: TGCGCCAGCAGTCCTGGTGGCAGCCATACGCAGTATTTT.